This T cell receptor (beta chain) was sequenced in a study of T cell repertoires in cytomegalovirus infection. Notes on the study in general: Clonotype analysis showed dominance of the ex vivo response by HLA-C-restricted CMV-specific TCR beta clonotypes.

MiXCR, applied by TCRdb to the reads, yields one record per CDR3 protein. Of around 300,000 distinct CDR3 sequences listed, around 25% are singletons. The CDR3 contains 13 residues. Germline V CDR1 and CDR2: ENHRY, SYGVKD. The germline V and J ends were trimmed by 3 bases and 5 bases, with 10 bases remaining between them. As regards this clonotype: Its antigen is unidentified.

The sequence derives from a human donor in good health (CMV status not recorded). Some clones in this sample may be carry-over from other donors' samples. The genes are TRBV10-3 and TRBJ2-5; D possibly matches TRBD1 or TRBD2 (5 bases each). The specimen comprised cultured PBMCs, sampled from culture after CMV antigen stimulation. The CDR3 DNA reads TGTGCCATCAGTGATTCGGGGACGGAGACCCAGTACTTC. Protein sequence: CAISDSGTETQYF.